This TCR beta chain derives from a study of cytomegalovirus exposure and HLA in healthy donors. Study details: Around 80 million unique TCRs from HLA-typed donors were held in an early data release.

Germline CDR1 and CDR2: SNHLY and FYNNEI. Trimming cost V 5 bases and J 4 bases; bases outside gene matches: 7. The CDR3 runs to 15 residues. The PCR made use of 60 Vbeta and 13 Jbeta primers. TCRdb's copy holds only in-frame clones and misses some; the assay was immunoSEQ multiplex PCR. The data show under 110,000 clones, 76% seen once. The clonotype comes from a man aged 35-49 years in good health and CMV-seronegative. Material for sequencing was PBMCs. This sequence joins TRBV2 and TRBJ1-2; 10 bases fit TRBD1. CDR3 loop: CASSPRQGATYGYTF. In nucleotides, the CDR3 is TGTGCCAGCAGTCCTAGACAGGGGGCGACCTATGGCTACACCTTC.